This passage covers 28 T cell receptor beta chains from one sample sequenced in a study of cytomegalovirus exposure and HLA in healthy donors. Libraries were prepared by immunoSEQ multiplex PCR; TCRdb keeps only in-frame clonotypes and omits some of them. The sample records some 110,000 clones, about 82% being singletons. Input material: PBMCs. These receptors were collected from a man younger than 35 in good health and CMV-seronegative.

The chain recombines TRBV19 with TRBJ2-7, with TRBD1 matching 11 bases. Germline V gene data show CDR1 as LNHDA and CDR2 as SQIVND (reference sequence). The CDR3 is made up of 15 amino acids. With V trimmed by 3 bases and J by 2 bases, 3 bases remained unmatched. The chain's CDR3 is CASSMGTGGTYEQYF. The CDR3 DNA reads as TGTGCCAGTAGTATGGGGACAGGGGGGACCTACGAGCAGTACTTC.

The V gene is TRBV30, the J gene TRBJ2-7; 8 bases agree with TRBD2. The J segment lost 2 bases and the V segment lost 3 bases, leaving 6 bases of the junction unmatched. Germline V lookup: CDR1 GTSNPN, CDR2 SVGIG (reference sequence). CDR3 size: 14 residues. The CDR3 reads CAWRVSGGPYEQYF. CDR3 in DNA: TGTGCCTGGAGAGTGTCGGGAGGGCCCTACGAGCAGTACTTC.

J is TRBJ1-4 and V is TRBV18; 8 bases map to TRBD1. The germline V gene encodes CDR1 KGHSH and CDR2 LQKENI. Trimming at V came to 2 bases and at J to 3 bases, leaving 11 bases not matched to a gene. This CDR3 contains 18 residues. CDR3 amino acids: CASSPTSGTGGANEKLFF. The CDR3, as DNA: TGTGCCAGCTCACCAACCTCCGGGACAGGAGGTGCTAATGAAAAACTGTTTTTT. Drawing the rest from reference TRBV18 and TRBJ1-4, the complete variable domain is NAGVMQNPRHLVRRRGQEARLRCSPMKGHSHVYWYRQLPEEGLKFMVYLQKENIIDESGMPKERFSAEFPKEGPSILRIQQVVRGDSAAYFCASSPTSGTGGANEKLFFGSGTQLSVL.

CDR3 amino acids: CASSPELAGGNNEQFF. For the CDR3, the DNA is TGTGCCAGCAGCCCCGAACTAGCGGGGGGGAACAATGAGCAGTTCTTC. The chain employs TRBV11-2 and TRBJ2-1, with 13 nucleotides matching TRBD2. The CDR3 spans 16 residues. Germline CDR1 is SGHAT and CDR2 is FQNNGV. J was trimmed by 5 bases and V by 5 bases; bases with no gene match: 6.

The rearrangement links TRBV27 to TRBJ2-7; 8 bases are a match to TRBD2. Trimming at V came to 6 bases and at J to 6 bases, leaving 7 bases not matched to a gene. CDR3 length: 13 amino acids. CDR1 and CDR2 (germline): MNHEY, SMNVEV (reference sequence). This CDR3 is CASRDTSGGEQYF. In DNA form, the CDR3 reads TGTGCCAGCAGAGATACTAGCGGAGGCGAGCAGTACTTC.

The chain couples TRBV30 to TRBJ2-2, with D tentatively TRBD1 (6 bases). This CDR3 spans 15 amino acids. V lost 0 bases and J 2 bases, leaving 10 bases between the germline ends. Germline CDR1 reads GTSNPN; CDR2 reads SVGIG (reference sequence). The CDR3 nucleotides are TGTGCCTGGAGTGTACTGGACAGAAACACCGGGGAGCTGTTTTTT. As protein: CAWSVLDRNTGELFF.

This CDR3 is CASGGQGNGGYTF. The CDR3 nucleotides are TGTGCCAGCGGGGGACAGGGGAATGGGGGCTACACCTTC. The gene calls are TRBV2 and TRBJ1-2; TRBD1 matches 10 bases. With 8 bases clipped from V and 8 bases from J, the junction kept 8 bases outside the gene matches. CDR1 and CDR2 (germline): SNHLY, FYNNEI. CDR3 size: 13 residues.

The chain employs TRBV15 and TRBJ2-2; D possibly corresponds to TRBD2 (5 bases). The CDR3 totals 14 residues. V lost 2 bases to trimming and J lost 7 bases, with 11 bases between them. Per the germline V gene, CDR1 is LNHNV and CDR2 is YYDKDF (reference sequence). Here the CDR3 DNA reads TGTGCCACCAGCAGACATGGGAGTTTCGGGGAGCTGTTTTTT. Translated: CATSRHGSFGELFF.

CDR3 nucleotides: TGTGCCTGGAGTATTAAAACAGGGAATAAGGAAAAACTGTTTTTT. This translates into CAWSIKTGNKEKLFF. This rearrangement joins TRBV30 to TRBJ1-4; D is perhaps TRBD1 (6 bases). This CDR3 has 15 residues. Trimming removed 2 bases at V and 8 bases at J, with 18 bases between. The germline gives CDR1 GTSNPN, CDR2 SVGIG (reference sequence).

This sequence joins TRBV6-6 and TRBJ2-5; 7 bases match TRBD1. CDR1 MNHNY and CDR2 SVGAGI come from the germline V gene (reference sequence). This CDR3 has 14 residues. V shed 5 bases and J 7 bases; nucleotides not matched to a gene: 10. The CDR3 loop reads CASSPDRVGGTQYF. DNA of the CDR3: TGTGCCAGCAGTCCCGACAGGGTAGGGGGGACCCAGTACTTC.

This chain joins TRBV29-1 and TRBJ2-7; D unresolved. CDR1 and CDR2 from the germline V gene are SQVTM and ANQGSEA. CDR3 length: 11 amino acids. Trimming removed 4 bases from V and 4 bases from J, with 8 bases in between. The CDR3 sequence is CSVVSGYEQYF. The CDR3, as DNA: TGCAGCGTTGTATCGGGTTACGAGCAGTACTTC.

The CDR3 spells CASSLPRTGGNTEAFF. In DNA, the CDR3 is TGTGCCAGCAGCTTGCCCCGGACAGGGGGGAACACTGAAGCTTTCTTT. The V call is TRBV5-4, the J call TRBJ1-1; 10 bases fit TRBD1. The CDR3 spans 16 residues. Per germline, CDR1 SGHNT and CDR2 YYREEE (reference sequence). J was trimmed by 1 base and V by 1 base; bases with no gene match: 4.

This sequence joins TRBV5-4 and TRBJ1-6, with D perhaps matching TRBD1 (5 bases). Germline-derived CDR1 and CDR2 are SGHNT and YYREEE (reference sequence). The CDR3 has 15 amino acids. The V end lost 0 bases, the J end lost 8 bases, and 12 bases lay between the germline ends. The DNA for the CDR3 is TGTGCCAGCAGCTTGGCCGCAGGGCTCGATTCACCCCTCCACTTT. This sequence encodes CASSLAAGLDSPLHF.

The rearrangement joins TRBV5-4 to TRBJ2-7; 10 bases agree with TRBD1. CDR1 and CDR2 from the germline V gene are SGHNT and YYREEE (reference sequence). The CDR3 runs to 14 residues. V gave up 4 bases and J gave up 5 bases; unmatched junction bases: 6. CDR3 sequence reads: CASSVRQGANEQYF. The DNA of the CDR3 is TGTGCCAGCAGCGTACGACAGGGGGCAAACGAGCAGTACTTC.

The rearrangement links TRBV27 to TRBJ2-3; 8 bases match TRBD2. The J segment lost 0 bases and the V segment lost 3 bases, leaving 5 bases of the junction unmatched. The CDR3 covers 16 residues. The germline gives CDR1 MNHEY, CDR2 SMNVEV (reference sequence). This CDR3 reads CASSLLASGSTDTQYF. CDR3 bases: TGTGCCAGCAGTTTGTTGGCTAGCGGGAGCACAGATACGCAGTATTTT.

The chain combines TRBV7-8 with TRBJ2-7; 8 nucleotides match TRBD1. This CDR3 has 14 residues. Trimming at V came to 0 bases and at J to 5 bases, leaving 3 bases not matched to a gene. The germline V gene encodes CDR1 SGHVS and CDR2 FQNEAQ. DNA of the CDR3: TGTGCCAGCAGCTTAGCCCAGGGGGCCCACGAGCAGTACTTC. Protein product: CASSLAQGAHEQYF. The full variable domain, its missing parts supplied by reference TRBV7-8 and TRBJ2-7, is GAGVSQSPRYKVAKRGQDVALRCDPISGHVSLFWYQQALGQGPEFLTYFQNEAQLDKSGLPSDRFFAERPEGSVSTLKIQRTQQEDSAVYLCASSLAQGAHEQYFGPGTRLTVT.

This clone turned up a few times. The V call is TRBV5-1, the J call TRBJ1-4; TRBD1 might be the D (5 bases). CDR3 length: 15 residues. Trimming took off 0 bases at V and 10 bases at J, with 16 bases between the two ends. Germline V lookup: CDR1 SGHRS, CDR2 YFSETQ. CDR3: CASSLASGLGRKLFF. Written as DNA, the CDR3 is TGCGCCAGCAGCTTGGCCTCAGGGCTGGGTCGAAAACTGTTTTTT.

This clone is a singleton in its sample. V usage is TRBV19 and J usage is TRBJ2-7, with D perhaps matching TRBD2 (6 bases). The germline V and J ends were trimmed by 4 bases and 3 bases, with 13 bases remaining between them. The CDR3 has 14 residues. In germline, CDR1 is LNHDA, CDR2 SQIVND (reference sequence). CDR3 protein: CASSSTSSYYEQYF. The CDR3 DNA reads as TGTGCCAGTAGTAGCACTAGCTCCTACTACGAGCAGTACTTC.

V and J are TRBV2 and TRBJ2-3, with 8 positions matching TRBD1. With 10 bases clipped from V and 7 bases from J, the junction kept 4 bases outside the gene matches. Germline assignment: CDR1 SNHLY and CDR2 FYNNEI. The CDR3 is 11 amino acids. Here the CDR3 DNA reads TGTGCCACCTACAGGGGGAATACGCAGTATTTT. It codes for CATYRGNTQYF.

This clone was seen only once. The chain carries TRBV18 and TRBJ1-1, with TRBD1 matching over 10 bases. The length of the CDR3 is 15 residues. Per germline, CDR1 KGHSH and CDR2 LQKENI. V trimming: 5 bases; J trimming: 1 base; junction bases outside the gene matches: 4. The CDR3 nucleotides read TGTGCCAGCTCAGGACAGGGGGTCGGGAACACTGAAGCTTTCTTT. It is translated as CASSGQGVGNTEAFF.

The chain combines TRBV9 with TRBJ1-3; D not resolved. The V gene's germline CDR1 is SGDLS and CDR2 YYNGEE. Trimming shortened V by 0 bases and J by 0 bases, and 10 bases separated the two germline ends. The CDR3 totals 16 residues. The CDR3 DNA follows: TGTGCCAGCAGCGTAGTTGCGGGAGACTCTGGAAACACCATATATTTT. It translates to CASSVVAGDSGNTIYF.

This chain links TRBV5-1 with TRBJ2-1; D is unresolved. Germline V gene data show CDR1 as SGHRS and CDR2 as YFSETQ. V was shortened by 4 bases and J by 1 base, with 15 bases between the two germline ends. The CDR3 is 16 amino acids. The CDR3, as DNA: TGCGCCAGCAGCATCATAGAATCCCTTTCCTACAATGAGCAGTTCTTC. This encodes CASSIIESLSYNEQFF.

The chain uses TRBV7-2 and TRBJ2-1, with D possibly matching TRBD2 (5 bases). In germline, CDR1 is SGHTA, CDR2 FQGNSA. V was clipped by 5 bases and J by 6 bases, with 14 bases between them. The CDR3 is 14 residues long. This CDR3 reads CASSADQRGNEQFF. The CDR3 DNA follows: TGTGCCAGCAGCGCCGACCAACGGGGCAATGAGCAGTTCTTC.

The V and J genes are TRBV5-1 and TRBJ1-5, with D maybe TRBD1 (5 bases). The V end lost 4 bases, the J end lost 6 bases, and 11 bases lay between the germline ends. The germline V gene encodes CDR1 SGHRS and CDR2 YFSETQ. The CDR3 covers 13 residues. CDR3 nucleotide sequence: TGCGCCAGCAGCCCCGGAGGGGCTCAGCCCCAGCATTTT. Its protein is CASSPGGAQPQHF.

The chain is built from TRBV28 and TRBJ1-5; 9 positions agree with TRBD1. The CDR3 is 10 residues long. V was pared by 6 bases and J by 12 bases, with 0 bases of the junction left unmatched. CDR1 is MDHEN, CDR2 SYDVKM, per germline. CDR3 nucleotides: TGTGCCAGCAGGACAGGGGGCCAGCATTTT. Its protein is CASRTGGQHF.

The J gene is TRBJ2-6, the V gene TRBV5-6; a possible D gene is TRBD2 (7 bases). The V gene's germline CDR1 is SGHDT and CDR2 YYEEEE. The germline V and J ends were trimmed by 3 bases and 2 bases, with 12 bases remaining between them. The CDR3 sequence is 16 residues long. This chain's CDR3 is CASSWGGGTGANVLTF. In DNA, the CDR3 is TGTGCCAGCAGCTGGGGAGGGGGGACTGGGGCCAACGTCCTGACTTTC. The full variable domain, rest sourced from reference TRBV5-6 and TRBJ2-6, is DAGVTQSPTHLIKTRGQQVTLRCSPKSGHDTVSWYQQALGQGPQFIFQYYEEEERQRGNFPDRFSGHQFPNYSSELNVNALLLGDSALYLCASSWGGGTGANVLTFGAGSRLTVL.

The J gene is TRBJ1-2, the V gene TRBV27; a weak D match, TRBD1 (6 bases). CDR3 length: 14 residues. V lost 0 bases and J lost 8, with 13 bases in between. From germline, CDR1 is MNHEY and CDR2 SMNVEV (reference sequence). The CDR3 DNA sequence: TGTGCCAGCAGTTTATCGACAGGCCTGGGGGGCTACACCTTC. Translation: CASSLSTGLGGYTF.

In this sample, this clone turned up a few times. This chain uses TRBV30 with TRBJ1-6; TRBD1 aligns across 8 bases. The CDR3 consists of 15 residues. Looked up from germline, CDR1 is GTSNPN and CDR2 is SVGIG (reference sequence). V lost 4 bases to trimming and J lost 8 bases; unmatched junction nucleotides: 10. CDR3 region: CAWKAPGGAYSPLHF. DNA for the CDR3: TGTGCCTGGAAAGCACCAGGGGGCGCTTATTCACCCCTCCACTTT.